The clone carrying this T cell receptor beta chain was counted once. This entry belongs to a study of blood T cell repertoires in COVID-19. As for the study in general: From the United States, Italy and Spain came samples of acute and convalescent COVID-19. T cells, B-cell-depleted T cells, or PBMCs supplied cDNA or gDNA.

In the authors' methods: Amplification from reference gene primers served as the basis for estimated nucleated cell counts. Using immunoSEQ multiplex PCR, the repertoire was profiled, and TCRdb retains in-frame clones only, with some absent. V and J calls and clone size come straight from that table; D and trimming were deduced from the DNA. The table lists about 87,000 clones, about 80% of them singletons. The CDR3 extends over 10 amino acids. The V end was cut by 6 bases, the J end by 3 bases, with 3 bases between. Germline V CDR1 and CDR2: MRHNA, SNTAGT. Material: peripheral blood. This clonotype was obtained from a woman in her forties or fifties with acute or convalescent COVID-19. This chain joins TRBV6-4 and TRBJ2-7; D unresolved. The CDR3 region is CASSRYEQYF. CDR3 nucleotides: TGTGCCAGCAGCCGCTACGAGCAGTACTTC.